The clone carrying this T cell receptor (beta chain) was observed at least ten times. The data belong to a study of human T cells and chemical hapten exposure. Time point defined: patch test 2, 6 weeks after DPC sensitization. As to treatment: therapeutic diphenylcyclopropenone sensitization with weekly scalp DPC. MiXCR was run by TCRdb on the RACE reads, yielding one entry per CDR3 protein. This table has about 40,000 distinct CDR3 sequences, around 3.2% appearing once. Germline lookup yields CDR1 MDHEN and CDR2 SYDVKM. The CDR3 totals 15 residues. The germline V and J ends were trimmed by 6 bases and 5 bases, with 20 bases remaining between them.

The origin of this receptor is a man aged 35 to 55 with alopecia areata. Some clones in this sample may be carry-over from other donors' samples. Sequences were derived from whole blood, sampled in connection with sensitization to the hapten diphenylcyclopropenone (DPC). The chain recombines TRBV28 with TRBJ2-7, with D unresolved. The CDR3 coding sequence is TGTGCCAGCAGGCCGGCTGTAGGGAAGACCCACGAGCAGTACTTC. Protein sequence: CASRPAVGKTHEQYF.